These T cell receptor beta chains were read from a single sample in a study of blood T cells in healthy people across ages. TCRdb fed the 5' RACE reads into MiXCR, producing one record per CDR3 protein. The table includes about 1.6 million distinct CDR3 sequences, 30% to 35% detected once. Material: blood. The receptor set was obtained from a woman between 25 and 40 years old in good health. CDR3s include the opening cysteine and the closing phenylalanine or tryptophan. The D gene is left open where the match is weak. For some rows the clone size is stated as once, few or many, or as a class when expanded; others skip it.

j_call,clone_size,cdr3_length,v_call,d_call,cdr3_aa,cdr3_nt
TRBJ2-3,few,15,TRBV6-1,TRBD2,CASRPLAGGRDTQYF,TGTGCCAGCAGGCCCCTAGCGGGAGGGAGGGATACGCAGTATTTT
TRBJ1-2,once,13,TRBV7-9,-,CASSWTRAEGYTF,TGTGCCAGCAGCTGGACACGGGCGGAAGGCTACACCTTC
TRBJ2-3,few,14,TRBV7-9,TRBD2,CAGGLAGVGDTQYF,TGTGCCGGAGGATTAGCGGGAGTAGGTGATACGCAGTATTTT
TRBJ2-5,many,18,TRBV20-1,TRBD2,CSADPGLAGGPPGETQYF,TGCAGTGCTGATCCGGGACTAGCGGGAGGACCGCCTGGGGAGACCCAGTACTTC
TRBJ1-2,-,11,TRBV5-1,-,CASTNGGGYTF,TGCGCCAGCACCAATGGAGGTGGCTACACCTTC
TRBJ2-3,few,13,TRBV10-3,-,CAISDTAGDTQYF,TGTGCCATCAGTGACACGGCCGGGGATACGCAGTATTTT
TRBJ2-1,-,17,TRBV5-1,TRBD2,CAGSSGLAGVSYNEQFF,TGCGCCGGCAGCTCAGGACTAGCGGGAGTTTCCTACAATGAGCAGTTCTTC
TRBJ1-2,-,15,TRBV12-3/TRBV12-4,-,CASSLDSPAIRGYTF,TGTGCCAGCAGTTTAGATAGCCCAGCAATTCGTGGCTACACCTTC
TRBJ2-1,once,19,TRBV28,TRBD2,CASSFHPGTSGRWDNEQFF,TGTGCCAGCAGTTTTCACCCCGGGACGAGCGGGAGGTGGGACAATGAGCAGTTCTTC
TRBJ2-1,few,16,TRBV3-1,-,CASSRSVTRIANEQFF,TGTGCCAGCAGCCGCTCTGTGACTAGAATCGCGAATGAGCAGTTCTTC
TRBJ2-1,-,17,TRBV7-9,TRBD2,CASSSTLAGGTYNEQFF,TGTGCCAGCAGTTCTACTCTAGCGGGGGGAACTTACAATGAGCAGTTCTTC
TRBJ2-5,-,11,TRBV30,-,CAWSKRWEQYF,TGTGCCTGGAGCAAAAGGTGGGAGCAGTACTTC
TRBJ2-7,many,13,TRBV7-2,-,CASSPAGSYEQYF,TGTGCCAGCAGCCCAGCCGGCTCCTACGAGCAGTACTTC
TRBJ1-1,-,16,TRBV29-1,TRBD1,CSVEGRVDRDLGEAFF,TGCAGCGTTGAAGGACGTGTGGACAGGGACTTGGGTGAAGCTTTCTTT
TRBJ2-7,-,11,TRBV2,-,CASSEEREQYF,TGTGCCAGCAGTGAGGAGAGGGAGCAGTACTTC
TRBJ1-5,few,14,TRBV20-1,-,CSASARYSNQPQHF,TGCAGTGCTAGTGCGAGGTATAGCAATCAGCCCCAGCATTTT
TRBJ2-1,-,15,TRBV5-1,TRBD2,CASKSGDVTYNEQFF,TGCGCCAGCAAAAGCGGGGACGTCACCTACAATGAGCAGTTCTTC
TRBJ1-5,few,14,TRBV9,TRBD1,CASSVGQGGQPQHF,TGTGCCAGCAGTGTCGGACAGGGCGGTCAGCCCCAGCATTTT
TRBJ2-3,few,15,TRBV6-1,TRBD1,CASRDPGQETDTQYF,TGTGCCAGCAGAGACCCGGGACAGGAGACAGATACGCAGTATTTT
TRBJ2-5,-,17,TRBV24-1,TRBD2,CATSDSPSGMGQETQYF,TGTGCCACCAGTGATTCCCCTAGCGGGATGGGCCAAGAGACCCAGTACTTC
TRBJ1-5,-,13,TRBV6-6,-,CASTTNSNQPQHF,TGTGCCAGCACCACTAATAGCAATCAGCCCCAGCATTTT
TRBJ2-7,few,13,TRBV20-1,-,CSAIQGLSYEQYF,TGCAGTGCTATTCAAGGACTCTCCTACGAGCAGTACTTC
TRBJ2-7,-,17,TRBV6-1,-,CASSERPLPGWDYEQYF,TGTGCCAGCAGTGAACGCCCCCTCCCGGGGTGGGACTACGAGCAGTACTTC